The clone carrying this T cell receptor (beta chain) was seen more than once but under ten times. No antigen is known for it. Each CDR3 protein gets one entry after TCRdb re-called the reads with MiXCR. The sample carries about 830,000 distinct CDR3 sequences, approximately 29% recorded once. The sample originates from a study of T cell repertoires in cytomegalovirus infection. General observations from the study: Within the response measured ex vivo, HLA-C-restricted CMV-specific TCR beta clonotypes were dominant.

CDR1 is SGHDT, CDR2 YYEEEE, per germline. The germline V and J ends were trimmed by 2 bases and 1 base, with 10 bases remaining between them. The CDR3 runs 14 residues. V gene TRBV5-6 combines with J gene TRBJ2-7; the D gene is possibly TRBD1 (5 bases). The sequence came from a human donor in good health (CMV status not recorded). Some clones in this sample may be carry-over from other donors' samples. Sequencing used cultured CD8+ T cells from PBMCs, obtained from culture after CMV antigen stimulation. CDR3: CASSFWTRSYEQYV. DNA of the CDR3: TGTGCCAGCAGCTTTTGGACACGATCCTACGAGCAGTACGTC.